This TCR beta chain comes out of a study of beta chain features in type 1 diabetes. Cells sorted by CD45RO/CCR7/CD25/CD127/CD95/CD27 comprised CD4+ naive, central memory, regulatory and stem cell-like memory cells. All of the isolated RNA was reverse transcribed, so expressed TCRB transcripts were sequenced. The table came from immunoSEQ multiplex PCR; TCRdb's copy has only in-frame clones and leaves some out. The data contain about 900,000 clones, roughly 16% of them seen just once; the ten biggest clones take up 0.023%. As regards this clone: Its antigen is unknown.

Trimming at V came to 4 bases and at J to 3 bases, leaving 9 bases not matched to a gene. Looked up from germline, CDR1 is SGDLS and CDR2 is YYNGEE. The CDR3 is 16 residues long. The study's findings and limits: HLA effects on TCRB rearrangement stayed unresolved here.

The chain joins TRBV9 to TRBJ2-1; 8 bases are a match to TRBD2. The sequence was collected from a woman between 18 and 30 years old in good health. Sequenced: naive CD4+ T cells from blood. The CDR3: CASSFLAGSLYNEQFF. The DNA for the CDR3 is TGTGCCAGCAGCTTCTTAGCGGGATCCCTCTACAATGAGCAGTTCTTC.